A few counts support the clone carrying this TCR beta chain. Its specificity is not known. One end of the junction varies from germline; a read error may be responsible. The data originate from a study of OX40 agonist ivuxolimab in advanced cancers. Overall study results and limits: Fewer expanded clones were found on average in CD4+ than in CD8+ T cells.

Clones were read by immunoSEQ multiplex PCR, and TCRdb kept only the in-frame ones, dropping some. The sample has roughly 88,000 clones, over 75% seen once. Germline V gene lookup returns CDR1 LNHDA and CDR2 SQIVND (reference sequence). This CDR3 spans 14 amino acids. The sequencing here drew on CD4+ or CD8+ T cells sorted from blood, taken in a trial of the OX40 agonist ivuxolimab. This chain connects TRBV19 to TRBJ1-2; D possibly corresponds to TRBD1 (6 bases). The TCR comes from an adult with an advanced solid tumor such as melanoma, head and neck, liver or kidney cancer. The CDR3 protein is CASSPGTTNYGYTF. As DNA, the CDR3 is TGTGCCAGTAGCCCCGGGACAACTAATTATGGCTACACCTTC.